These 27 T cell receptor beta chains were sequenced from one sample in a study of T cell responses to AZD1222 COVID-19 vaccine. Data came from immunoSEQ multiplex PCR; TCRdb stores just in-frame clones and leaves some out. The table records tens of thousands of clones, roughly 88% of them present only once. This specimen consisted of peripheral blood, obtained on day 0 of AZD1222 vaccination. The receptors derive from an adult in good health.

The CDR3 sequence is CASSVSQGSLGGYTF. The CDR3 DNA reads as TGTGCCAGTAGTGTCTCACAGGGAAGCCTCGGCGGCTACACCTTC. The chain couples TRBV19 to TRBJ1-2, with D possibly matching TRBD1 (6 bases). The V gene's germline CDR1 is LNHDA and CDR2 SQIVND (reference sequence). The germline V and J ends were trimmed by 5 bases and 8 bases, with 21 bases remaining between them. CDR3 length: 15 amino acids.

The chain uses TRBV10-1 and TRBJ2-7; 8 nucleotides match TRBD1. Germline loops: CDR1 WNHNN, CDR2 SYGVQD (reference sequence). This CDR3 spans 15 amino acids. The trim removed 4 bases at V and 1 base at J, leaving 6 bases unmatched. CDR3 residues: CASSAGQGSSYEQYF. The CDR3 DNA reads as TGCGCCAGCAGTGCAGGACAGGGATCATCCTACGAGCAGTACTTC.

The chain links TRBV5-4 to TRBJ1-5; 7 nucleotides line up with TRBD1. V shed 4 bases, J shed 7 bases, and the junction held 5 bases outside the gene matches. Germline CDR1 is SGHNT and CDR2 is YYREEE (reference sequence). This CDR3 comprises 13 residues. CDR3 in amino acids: CASSRQGGQPQHF. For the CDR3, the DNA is TGTGCCAGCAGCCGACAGGGAGGCCAGCCCCAGCATTTT.

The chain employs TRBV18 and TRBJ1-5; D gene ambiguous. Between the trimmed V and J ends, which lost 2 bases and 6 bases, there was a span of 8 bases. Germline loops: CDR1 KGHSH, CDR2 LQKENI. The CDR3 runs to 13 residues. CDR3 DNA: TGTGCCAGCTCACCAAGTAGTGGTCAGCCCCAGCATTTT. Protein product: CASSPSSGQPQHF.

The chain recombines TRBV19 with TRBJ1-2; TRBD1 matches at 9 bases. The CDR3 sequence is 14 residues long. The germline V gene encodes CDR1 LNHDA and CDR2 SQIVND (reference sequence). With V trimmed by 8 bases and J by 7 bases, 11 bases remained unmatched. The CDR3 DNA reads TGTGCCAGTCGGCCGCGACAGGGGGTTAGTGGCTACACCTTC. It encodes CASRPRQGVSGYTF.

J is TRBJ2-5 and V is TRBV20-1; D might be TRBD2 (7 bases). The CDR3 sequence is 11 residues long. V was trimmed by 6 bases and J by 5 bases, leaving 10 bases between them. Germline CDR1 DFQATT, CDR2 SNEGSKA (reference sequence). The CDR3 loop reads CSAEGGETQYF. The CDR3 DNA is TGCAGTGCAGAGGGGGGGGAGACCCAGTACTTC.

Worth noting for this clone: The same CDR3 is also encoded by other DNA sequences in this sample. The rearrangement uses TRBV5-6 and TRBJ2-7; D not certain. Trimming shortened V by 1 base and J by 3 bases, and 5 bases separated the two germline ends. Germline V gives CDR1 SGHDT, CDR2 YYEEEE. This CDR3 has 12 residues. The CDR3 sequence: CASSLQGYEQYF. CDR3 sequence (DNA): TGTGCCAGCAGCTTGCAAGGCTACGAGCAGTACTTC.

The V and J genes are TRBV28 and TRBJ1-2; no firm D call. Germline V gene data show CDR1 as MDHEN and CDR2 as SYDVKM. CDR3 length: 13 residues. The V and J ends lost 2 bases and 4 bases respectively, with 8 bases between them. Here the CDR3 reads CASSLDNPYGYTF. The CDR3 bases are TGTGCCAGCAGTTTAGACAATCCCTATGGCTACACCTTC.

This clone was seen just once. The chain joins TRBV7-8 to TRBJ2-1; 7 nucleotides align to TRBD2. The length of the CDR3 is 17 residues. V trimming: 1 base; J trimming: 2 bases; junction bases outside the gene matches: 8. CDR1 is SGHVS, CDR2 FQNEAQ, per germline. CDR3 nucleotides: TGTGCCAGCAGCTTAGGGATAGCGGGTGGGACCTACAATGAGCAGTTCTTC. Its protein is CASSLGIAGGTYNEQFF.

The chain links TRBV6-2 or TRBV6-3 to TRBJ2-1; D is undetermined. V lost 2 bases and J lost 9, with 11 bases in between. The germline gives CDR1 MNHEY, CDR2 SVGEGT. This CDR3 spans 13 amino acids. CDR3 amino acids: CASSYIGVGEQFF. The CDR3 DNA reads TGTGCCAGCAGTTACATCGGCGTAGGTGAGCAGTTCTTC.

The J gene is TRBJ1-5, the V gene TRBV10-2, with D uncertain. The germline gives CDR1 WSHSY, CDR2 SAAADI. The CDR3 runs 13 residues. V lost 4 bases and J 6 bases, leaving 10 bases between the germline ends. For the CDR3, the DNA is TGCGCCAGCAGTGGCAGATCTAGTCAGCCCCAGCATTTT. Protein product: CASSGRSSQPQHF.

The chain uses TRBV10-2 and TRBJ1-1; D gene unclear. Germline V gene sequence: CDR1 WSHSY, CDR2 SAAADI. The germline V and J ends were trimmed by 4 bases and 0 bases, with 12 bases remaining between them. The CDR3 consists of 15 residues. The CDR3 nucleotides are TGCGCCAGCAGTGGAATGGGCACTATGAACACTGAAGCTTTCTTT. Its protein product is CASSGMGTMNTEAFF.

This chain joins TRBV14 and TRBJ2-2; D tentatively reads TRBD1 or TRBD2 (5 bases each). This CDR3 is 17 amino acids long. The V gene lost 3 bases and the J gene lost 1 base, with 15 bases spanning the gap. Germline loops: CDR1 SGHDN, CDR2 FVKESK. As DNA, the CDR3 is TGTGCCAGCAGCCAGGAGGTTCCAGGGTTGAACACCGGGGAGCTGTTTTTT. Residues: CASSQEVPGLNTGELFF.

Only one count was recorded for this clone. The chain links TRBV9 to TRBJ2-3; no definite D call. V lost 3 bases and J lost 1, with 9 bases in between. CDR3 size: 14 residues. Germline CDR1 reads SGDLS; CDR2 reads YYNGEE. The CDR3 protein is CASSEKQRTDTQYF. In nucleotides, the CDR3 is TGTGCCAGCAGCGAGAAGCAGCGCACAGATACGCAGTATTTT.

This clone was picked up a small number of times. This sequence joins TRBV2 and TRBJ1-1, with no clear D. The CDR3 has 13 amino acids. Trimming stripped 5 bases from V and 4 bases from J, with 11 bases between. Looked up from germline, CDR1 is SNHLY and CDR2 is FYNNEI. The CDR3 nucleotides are TGTGCCAGCAGTTTTGGGGAAAGCACTGAAGCTTTCTTT. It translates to CASSFGESTEAFF.

CDR3 in amino acids: CASSDNNEQFF. For the CDR3, the DNA is TGCGCCAGCAGTGATAACAATGAGCAGTTCTTC. The chain links TRBV10-1 to TRBJ2-1; D is uncertain. From germline, CDR1 is WNHNN and CDR2 SYGVQD (reference sequence). Trimming took 3 bases from V and 5 from J, leaving 2 bases between them. The CDR3 loop spans 11 amino acids.

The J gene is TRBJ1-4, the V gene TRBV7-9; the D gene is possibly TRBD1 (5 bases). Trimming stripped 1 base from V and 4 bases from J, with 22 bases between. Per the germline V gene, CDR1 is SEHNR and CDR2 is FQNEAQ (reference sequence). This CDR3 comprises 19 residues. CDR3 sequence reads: CASSLVVGRTRVLNEKLFF. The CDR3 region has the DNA TGTGCCAGCAGCTTAGTAGTAGGGAGGACACGGGTTCTTAATGAAAAACTGTTTTTT. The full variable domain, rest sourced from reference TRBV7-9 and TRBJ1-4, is DTGVSQNPRHKITKRGQNVTFRCDPISEHNRLYWYRQTLGQGPEFLTYFQNEAQLEKSRLLSDRFSAERPKGSFSTLEIQRTEQGDSAMYLCASSLVVGRTRVLNEKLFFGSGTQLSVL.

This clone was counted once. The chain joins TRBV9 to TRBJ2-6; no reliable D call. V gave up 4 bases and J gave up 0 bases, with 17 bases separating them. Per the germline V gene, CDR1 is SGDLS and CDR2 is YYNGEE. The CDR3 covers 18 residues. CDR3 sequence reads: CASSPTLPRSSGANVLTF. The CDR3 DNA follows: TGTGCCAGCAGCCCAACACTCCCTAGGAGCTCTGGGGCCAACGTCCTGACTTTC.

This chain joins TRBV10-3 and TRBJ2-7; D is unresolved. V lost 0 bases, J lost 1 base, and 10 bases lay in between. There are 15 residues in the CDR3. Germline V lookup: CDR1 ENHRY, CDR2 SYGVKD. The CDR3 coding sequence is TGTGCCATCAGTGAGTCGAGAGAACTTTCCTACGAGCAGTACTTC. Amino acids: CAISESRELSYEQYF.

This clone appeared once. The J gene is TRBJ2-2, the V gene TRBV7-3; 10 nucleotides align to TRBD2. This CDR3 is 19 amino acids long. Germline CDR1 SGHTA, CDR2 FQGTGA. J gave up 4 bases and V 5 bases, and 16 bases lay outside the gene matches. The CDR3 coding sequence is TGTGCCAGCAGCCCAAGACCCGCTAGCGGGAGATCGATCACCGGGGAGCTGTTTTTT. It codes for CASSPRPASGRSITGELFF. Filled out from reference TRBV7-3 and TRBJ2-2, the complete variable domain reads GAGVSQTPSNKVTEKGKYVELRCDPISGHTALYWYRQSLGQGPEFLIYFQGTGAADDSGLPNDRFFAVRPEGSVSTLKIQRTERGDSAVYLCASSPRPASGRSITGELFFGEGSRLTVL.

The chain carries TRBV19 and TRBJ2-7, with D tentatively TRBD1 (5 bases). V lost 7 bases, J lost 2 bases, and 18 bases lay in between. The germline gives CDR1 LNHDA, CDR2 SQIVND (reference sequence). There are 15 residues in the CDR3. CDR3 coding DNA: TGTGCCAGTACCCGCCAGTCAGGGCCCACCTACGAGCAGTACTTC. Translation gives CASTRQSGPTYEQYF.

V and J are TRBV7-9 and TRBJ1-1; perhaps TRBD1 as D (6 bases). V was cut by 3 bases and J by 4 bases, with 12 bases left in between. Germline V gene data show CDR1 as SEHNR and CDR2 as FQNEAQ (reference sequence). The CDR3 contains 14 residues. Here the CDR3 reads CASSLGGVGTEAFF. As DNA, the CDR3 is TGTGCCAGCAGCTTGGGGGGCGTGGGCACTGAAGCTTTCTTT.

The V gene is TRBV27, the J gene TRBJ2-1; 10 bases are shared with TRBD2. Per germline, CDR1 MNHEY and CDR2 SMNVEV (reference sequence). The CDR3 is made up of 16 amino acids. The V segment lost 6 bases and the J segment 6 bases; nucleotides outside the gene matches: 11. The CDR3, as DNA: TGTGCCAGCAGGAAGACTCTAGCGGGAGTAAGCAATGAGCAGTTCTTC. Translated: CASRKTLAGVSNEQFF.

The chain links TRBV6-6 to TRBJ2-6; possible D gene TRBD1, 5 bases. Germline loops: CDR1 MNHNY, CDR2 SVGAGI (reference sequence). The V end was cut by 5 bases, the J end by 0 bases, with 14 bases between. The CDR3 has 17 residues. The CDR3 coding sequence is TGTGCCAGCAGTCCACACCAGGGCCGCTCTGGGGCCAACGTCCTGACTTTC. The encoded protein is CASSPHQGRSGANVLTF.

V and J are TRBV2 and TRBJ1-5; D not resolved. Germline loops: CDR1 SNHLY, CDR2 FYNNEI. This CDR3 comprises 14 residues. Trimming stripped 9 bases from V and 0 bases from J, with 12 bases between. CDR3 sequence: CASGKGISNQPQHF. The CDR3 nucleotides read TGTGCCAGTGGAAAAGGGATTAGCAATCAGCCCCAGCATTTT.

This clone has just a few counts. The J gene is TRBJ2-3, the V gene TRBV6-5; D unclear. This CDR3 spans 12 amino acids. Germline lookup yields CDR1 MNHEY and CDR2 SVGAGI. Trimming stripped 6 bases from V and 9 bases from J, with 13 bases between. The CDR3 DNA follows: TGTGCCAGCAGCCGGGCCATGGGGACGCAGTATTTT. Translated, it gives CASSRAMGTQYF.

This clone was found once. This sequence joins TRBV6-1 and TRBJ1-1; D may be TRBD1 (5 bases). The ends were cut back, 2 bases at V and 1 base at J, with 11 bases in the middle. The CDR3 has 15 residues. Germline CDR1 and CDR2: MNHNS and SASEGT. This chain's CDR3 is CASSEPGTGNTEAFF. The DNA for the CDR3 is TGTGCCAGCAGTGAACCCGGGACGGGGAACACTGAAGCTTTCTTT.